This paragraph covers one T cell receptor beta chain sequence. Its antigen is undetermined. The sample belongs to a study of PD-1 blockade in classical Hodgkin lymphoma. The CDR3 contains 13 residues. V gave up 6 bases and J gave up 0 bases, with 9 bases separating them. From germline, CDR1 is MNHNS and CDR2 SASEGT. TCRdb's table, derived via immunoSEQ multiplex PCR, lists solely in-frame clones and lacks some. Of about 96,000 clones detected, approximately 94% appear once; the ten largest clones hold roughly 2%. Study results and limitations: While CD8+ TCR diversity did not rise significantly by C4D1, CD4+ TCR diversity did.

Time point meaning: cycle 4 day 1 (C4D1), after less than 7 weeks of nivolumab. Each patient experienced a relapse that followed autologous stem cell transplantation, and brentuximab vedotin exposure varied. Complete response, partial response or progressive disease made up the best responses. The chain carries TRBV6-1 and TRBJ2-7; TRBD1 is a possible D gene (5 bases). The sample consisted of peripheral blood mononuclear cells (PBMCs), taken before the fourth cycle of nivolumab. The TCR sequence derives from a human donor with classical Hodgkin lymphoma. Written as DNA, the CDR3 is TGTGCCAGCAGACAGGTCCTCTCCTACGAGCAGTACTTC. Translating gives CASRQVLSYEQYF.